This T cell receptor (beta chain) was identified during a study of CD8 T cells in ankylosing spondylitis. The ends lost 0 bases at V and 9 bases at J; junction bases unmatched: 5. Germline CDR1 ENHRY, CDR2 SYGVKD. CDR3 length: 15 amino acids. Study-wide findings and caveats: There was reportedly significant enrichment of clones that were disease-linked in matched ankylosing spondylitis synovial fluid. Peripheral blood held disease-linked clones only at relatively low frequency, and these were CD8+.

This clonotype was counted many times. Its antigen is not known. 5'-RACE, quantitative and with molecular barcodes, yielded the TCR beta libraries. TCRdb itself ran the 5' RACE reads through MiXCR, one entry per CDR3 protein. The table includes fewer than 200,000 distinct CDR3 sequences, roughly 20% detected once. V usage is TRBV10-3 and J usage is TRBJ2-1, with 10 bases fitting TRBD2. Sequenced sample: blood, either unsorted or a sorted T cell fraction (not recorded which). The clonotype comes from a male donor aged 5-29 years with ankylosing spondylitis or in good health (not recorded which). The CDR3 DNA follows: TGTGCCATCAGTGAGTCGATAGCGGGAGGCGGTGAGCAGTTCTTC. It specifies CAISESIAGGGEQFF.